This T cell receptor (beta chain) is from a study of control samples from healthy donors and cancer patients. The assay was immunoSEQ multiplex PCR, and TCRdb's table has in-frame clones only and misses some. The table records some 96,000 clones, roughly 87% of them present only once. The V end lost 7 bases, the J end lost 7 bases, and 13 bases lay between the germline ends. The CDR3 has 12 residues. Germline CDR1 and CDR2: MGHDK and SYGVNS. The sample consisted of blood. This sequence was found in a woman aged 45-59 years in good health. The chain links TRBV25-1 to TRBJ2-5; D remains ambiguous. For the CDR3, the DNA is TGTGCCAGCACCCTGTCGTTTGGGACCCAGTACTTC. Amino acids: CASTLSFGTQYF.